The 22 T cell receptor beta chains below come from one sample, sequenced in a study of identical twins. MiXCR, applied by TCRdb to the 5' RACE reads, yields one record per CDR3 protein. In the table there are hundreds of thousands of distinct CDR3 sequences, approximately 7.8% of which are singletons. The same data also went into a second study, on yellow fever vaccine responses in identical twins.

The sample taken for sequencing was CD8+ T cells sorted from blood. The origin of the receptors is a woman aged 18-35 years in good health.

This clonotype was observed many times. The chain recombines TRBV29-1 with TRBJ2-1; 10 nucleotides agree with TRBD2. The CDR3 covers 14 residues. The germline V gene has CDR1 SQVTM and CDR2 ANQGSEA. V lost 6 bases and J lost 4; bases outside the gene matches: 6. CDR3: CSVRAGGAYNEQFF. In DNA form, the CDR3 reads TGCAGCGTAAGAGCGGGAGGGGCTTACAATGAGCAGTTCTTC.

This clonotype was detected many times. This chain uses TRBV3-1 with TRBJ2-5; D gene unclear. Trimming shortened V by 7 bases and J by 5 bases, and 11 bases separated the two germline ends. The CDR3 is 12 residues long. From germline, CDR1 is LGHDT and CDR2 YNNKEL (reference sequence). The CDR3 is CASTSAAETQYF. As DNA, the CDR3 is TGTGCCAGCACGTCCGCGGCGGAGACCCAGTACTTC.

About this clonotype itself: A much larger clone is a single base away; this may be a read error. V and J are TRBV20-1 and TRBJ2-3; the D gene could be TRBD1 or TRBD2 (6 bases each). Trimming stripped 5 bases from V and 2 bases from J, with 20 bases between. CDR1 and CDR2 from the germline V gene are DFQATT and SNEGSKA (reference sequence). This CDR3 is built from 16 residues. The DNA of the CDR3 is TGCAGTGCTCTTGAGACTAACGGGGGCCTCACAGATACGCAGTATTTT. Protein: CSALETNGGLTDTQYF.

This clonotype was seen only a few times. The junction differs from germline at one of its ends, possibly a read error. The chain employs TRBV2 and TRBJ2-7; 8 bases fit TRBD1. The CDR3 extends over 12 amino acids. Germline-derived CDR1 and CDR2 are SNHLY and FYNNEI. The CDR3 DNA follows: TGTGCCAGCAGGGCGAGGGACAGGCCTCTTATCTTC. Translating gives CASRARDRPLIF.

This clonotype occurred many times. The V call is TRBV28, the J call TRBJ2-1; tentative D call: TRBD1 (5 bases). Germline CDR1 is MDHEN and CDR2 is SYDVKM. Trimming took 8 bases from V and 0 from J, leaving 17 bases between them. The CDR3 runs 16 residues. CDR3 in amino acids: CASHPQGSFSYNEQFF. As DNA, the CDR3 is TGTGCCAGCCACCCCCAGGGATCCTTCTCCTACAATGAGCAGTTCTTC.

This clonotype was counted a few times. The rearrangement uses TRBV6-4 and TRBJ1-4; 10 bases match TRBD1. The trim removed 2 bases at V and 7 bases at J, leaving 10 bases unmatched. Germline-derived CDR1 and CDR2 are MRHNA and SNTAGT. The CDR3 is 17 amino acids. The CDR3 region has the DNA TGTGCCAGCAGTGACGGGACAGGGGAAGGAATTTGTGAAAAACTGTTTTTT. This encodes CASSDGTGEGICEKLFF.

There are many counts of this clonotype. The V and J genes are TRBV25-1 and TRBJ2-3, with a tentative D call TRBD2 (5 bases). Germline V CDR1 and CDR2: MGHDK, SYGVNS. With 1 base removed from V and 3 bases from J, the gap between germline ends came to 14 bases. The CDR3 consists of 16 residues. CDR3 DNA: TGTGCCAGCAGTGAATCTAAGTGGGAGTCAACAGATACGCAGTATTTT. Protein: CASSESKWESTDTQYF.

This clonotype was recorded many times. The rearrangement joins TRBV20-1 to TRBJ1-2; the D gene is possibly TRBD1 (6 bases). CDR1 and CDR2 (germline): DFQATT, SNEGSKA (reference sequence). Trimming took 0 bases from V and 0 from J, leaving 11 bases between them. There are 15 residues in the CDR3. The CDR3 here is CSARDRTVANYGYTF. The CDR3 DNA follows: TGCAGTGCTAGAGATAGGACAGTAGCTAACTATGGCTACACCTTC.

This chain links TRBV12-3 or TRBV12-4 with TRBJ1-1; no reliable D call. CDR3 length: 12 residues. V was shortened by 10 bases and J by 6 bases, with 15 bases between the two germline ends. CDR3 nucleotide sequence: TGTGCCACCCAAGGCGCCGGCCCTGAAGCTTTCTTT. Translation: CATQGAGPEAFF.

This clonotype was counted between two and nine times. The chain links TRBV4-1 to TRBJ2-3; D possibly corresponds to TRBD2 (5 bases). This CDR3 comprises 15 residues. V was shortened by 0 bases and J by 3 bases, with 10 bases between the two germline ends. The V gene's germline CDR1 is MGHRA and CDR2 YSYEKL. The CDR3 region is CASSQDEGPTDTQYF. DNA for the CDR3: TGCGCCAGCAGCCAAGACGAGGGTCCGACAGATACGCAGTATTTT.

This clonotype has just a few counts. The gene calls are TRBV7-9 and TRBJ2-7; the match to TRBD2 covers 9 bases. CDR1 is SEHNR and CDR2 is FQNEAQ in the germline V gene (reference sequence). V gave up 1 base and J gave up 6 bases; unmatched junction bases: 7. This CDR3 has 15 amino acids. DNA of the CDR3: TGTGCCAGCAGCTTAGTTTCTAGCGGGGCGGGCGAGCAGTACGTC. It yields the protein CASSLVSSGAGEQYV.

In its sample, this clonotype was seen a few times. The chain carries TRBV6-1 and TRBJ2-7, with a tentative D call TRBD2 (6 bases). The CDR3 sequence is 15 residues long. Trimming pared 4 bases from V and 0 bases from J, leaving 13 bases between. In germline, CDR1 is MNHNS, CDR2 SASEGT. CDR3 DNA sequence: TGTGCCAGCAGTGGGGCTAGCGTAAGCTCCTACGAGCAGTACGTC. Translated, it gives CASSGASVSSYEQYV.

This clonotype has at least ten counts. The V call is TRBV11-1, the J call TRBJ2-7; no reliable D call. Per the germline V gene, CDR1 is SGHAT and CDR2 is FQDESV (reference sequence). The CDR3 extends over 18 amino acids. V gave up 4 bases and J gave up 7 bases, with 29 bases separating them. The CDR3 nucleotides read TGTGCCAGCAGCTCAGAACCCAACAGAGCGTTCGGCGAGAGGGAGCAGTACGTC. This encodes CASSSEPNRAFGEREQYV.

This clonotype was counted between two and nine times. The V gene is TRBV5-5, the J gene TRBJ2-1; TRBD2 agrees at 11 bases. Trimming at V came to 6 bases and at J to 7 bases, leaving 6 bases not matched to a gene. Germline V lookup: CDR1 SGHKS, CDR2 YYEKEE (reference sequence). The CDR3 has 14 residues. CDR3 loop: CASTSSGGLNEQFF. In nucleotides, the CDR3 is TGTGCCAGCACATCTAGCGGGGGGTTGAATGAGCAGTTCTTC.

This CDR3 reads CASSPRVLDTQYF. Written as DNA, the CDR3 is TGTGCCAGCAGCCCTCGTGTGCTAGATACGCAGTATTTT. This sequence joins TRBV13 and TRBJ2-3; D unclear. The germline V gene encodes CDR1 PRHDT and CDR2 FYEKMQ (reference sequence). Between the trimmed V and J ends, which lost 5 bases and 5 bases, there was a span of 11 bases. The CDR3 consists of 13 residues.

This clonotype was observed at least ten times. The V gene is TRBV7-9, the J gene TRBJ2-3; no clear D. This CDR3 has 11 amino acids. CDR1 SEHNR and CDR2 FQNEAQ come from the germline V gene (reference sequence). The V end was cut by 11 bases, the J end by 6 bases, with 12 bases between. This chain's CDR3 is CAYIWMDTQYF. For the CDR3, the DNA is TGTGCCTATATTTGGATGGATACGCAGTATTTT.

The chain couples TRBV9 to TRBJ2-2; D might be TRBD1 (6 bases). Germline CDR1 is SGDLS and CDR2 is YYNGEE. The CDR3 spans 15 residues. Trimming removed 2 bases from V and 7 bases from J, with 15 bases in between. The CDR3 nucleotides read TGTGCCAGCAGCGTTTATGGGGGCAACGACGGGGAGCTGTTTTTT. Amino acids: CASSVYGGNDGELFF.

The CDR3 nucleotides are TGCAGCGTTGAAGGTCCCGGGACAGGGGGCATCATGAACACTGAAGCTTTCTTT. Translating gives CSVEGPGTGGIMNTEAFF. The chain recombines TRBV29-1 with TRBJ1-1, with 12 bases fitting TRBD1. The CDR3 totals 18 residues. CDR1 and CDR2 (germline): SQVTM, ANQGSEA. The V gene end was trimmed by 1 base and the J gene end by 0 bases; junction bases not matched to a gene: 9.

Here the CDR3 DNA reads TGTGCCAGCAGCTTGGAAGGGTTCCACGAGCAGTACGTC. Its protein product is CASSLEGFHEQYV. The gene calls are TRBV7-9 and TRBJ2-7, with D unclear. The CDR3 consists of 13 residues. The V end was cut by 3 bases, the J end by 5 bases, with 11 bases between. CDR1 is SEHNR, CDR2 FQNEAQ, per germline (reference sequence).

The J gene is TRBJ2-7, the V gene TRBV20-1; 7 nucleotides align to TRBD1. Germline V gene lookup returns CDR1 DFQATT and CDR2 SNEGSKA (reference sequence). V was pared by 3 bases and J by 2 bases, with 4 bases of the junction left unmatched. The CDR3 runs 13 residues. The CDR3 region is CSASNDRAYEQYF. In nucleotides, the CDR3 is TGCAGTGCTAGTAATGACAGGGCCTACGAGCAGTACTTC.

This clonotype was recorded a few times. The J gene is TRBJ2-2, the V gene TRBV20-1; 7 positions match TRBD1. The CDR3 is made up of 15 amino acids. J gave up 10 bases and V 3 bases, and 14 bases lay outside the gene matches. Germline V lookup: CDR1 DFQATT, CDR2 SNEGSKA (reference sequence). CDR3 in amino acids: CSASHGQAPVLELFF. The CDR3 DNA reads TGCAGTGCTAGCCATGGACAGGCCCCGGTTCTGGAGCTGTTTTTT.

This sequence joins TRBV5-1 and TRBJ1-1; 12 bases map to TRBD1. CDR1 is SGHRS, CDR2 YFSETQ, per germline. This CDR3 region has 18 residues. V lost 1 base, J lost 4 bases, and 11 bases stayed unmatched. The CDR3 DNA follows: TGCGCCAGCAGCTTGACACCGGGACAGGGGGCGGCTGGCACTGAAGCTTTCTTT. Encoded protein: CASSLTPGQGAAGTEAFF.